The 8 T cell receptor beta chains below come from one sample, sequenced in a study of OX40 agonist ivuxolimab in advanced cancers. Assay: immunoSEQ multiplex PCR; the TCRdb copy retains only in-frame clones and omits some. The sample has 35,000 to 50,000 clones, 75% to 85% seen once. The sequences come from CD4+ or CD8+ T cells sorted from blood, collected in a trial of the OX40 agonist ivuxolimab. The receptor source for this set is an adult with an advanced solid tumor such as melanoma, head and neck, liver or kidney cancer.

The rearrangement uses TRBV29-1 and TRBJ1-1; possibly TRBD1 for D (5 bases). CDR1 is SQVTM and CDR2 is ANQGSEA in the germline V gene. V gave up 7 bases and J gave up 0 bases, with 18 bases separating them. This CDR3 has 15 amino acids. The CDR3 nucleotides are TGCAGCGCGGCTCCAGGCTGGGGCATGAACACTGAAGCTTTCTTT. Translation gives CSAAPGWGMNTEAFF.

The chain links TRBV7-6 to TRBJ2-3; D possibly matches TRBD1 or TRBD2 (5 bases each). CDR1 SGHVS and CDR2 FNYEAQ come from the germline V gene. V was shortened by 4 bases and J by 5 bases, with 22 bases between the two germline ends. The length of the CDR3 is 17 residues. The CDR3 loop reads CASSWRGREKEGDTQYF. For the CDR3, the DNA is TGTGCCAGCAGCTGGCGAGGCAGGGAGAAAGAAGGAGATACGCAGTATTTT.

Only one count was recorded for this clone. As DNA, the CDR3 is TGCGCCAGCAGCCAAAAGGACTACCGGGGATCCTACGAGCAGTACTTC. Its protein is CASSQKDYRGSYEQYF. This chain links TRBV4-1 with TRBJ2-7; D is possibly TRBD2 (6 bases). The V end was cut by 2 bases, the J end by 1 base, with 15 bases between. The CDR3 length is 16 residues. CDR1 MGHRA and CDR2 YSYEKL come from the germline V gene.

The chain links TRBV27 to TRBJ2-7; 8 bases are a match to TRBD1. In germline, CDR1 is MNHEY, CDR2 SMNVEV (reference sequence). J lost 2 bases, V lost 6 bases, and 9 bases had no gene match. The CDR3 has 15 amino acids. The CDR3 coding sequence is TGTGCCAGCAGATTAGTTGGCAGGGGGCCCTACGAGCAGTACTTC. Encoded protein: CASRLVGRGPYEQYF.

The chain links TRBV4-1 to TRBJ2-3; perhaps TRBD1 as D (6 bases). The CDR3 covers 13 residues. Germline CDR1 and CDR2: MGHRA and YSYEKL. V was pared by 0 bases and J by 5 bases, with 6 bases between. CDR3 nucleotide sequence: TGCGCCAGCAGCCAAGAAGGGGGAGATACGCAGTATTTT. Translated, it gives CASSQEGGDTQYF.

There are a few counts of this clone. The J gene is TRBJ1-2, the V gene TRBV2; no clear D. Germline V gene lookup returns CDR1 SNHLY and CDR2 FYNNEI. This CDR3 region has 11 residues. The V gene lost 2 bases and the J gene lost 9 bases, with 7 bases spanning the gap. DNA of the CDR3: TGTGCCAGCAGTGAATACGGAAGCTACACCTTC. Translating gives CASSEYGSYTF.

This clone was counted a few times. The chain joins TRBV14 to TRBJ2-2, with TRBD1 matching 7 bases. Unmatched junction bases numbered 12, after V lost 0 bases and J lost 5 bases. Germline assignment: CDR1 SGHDN and CDR2 FVKESK. The CDR3 contains 18 residues. CDR3 in DNA: TGTGCCAGCAGCCAAGATAAGGCAGGGGGTCGGTGGACCGGGGAGCTGTTTTTT. Its protein product is CASSQDKAGGRWTGELFF.

The chain is built from TRBV7-3 and TRBJ2-5, with D maybe TRBD2 (8 bases). V lost 5 bases and J lost 5, with 15 bases in between. The CDR3 loop spans 14 amino acids. Germline CDR1 and CDR2: SGHTA and FQGTGA. The CDR3 region is CASSRQGGRETQYF. Written as DNA, the CDR3 is TGTGCCAGCAGCCGACAGGGCGGGAGGGAGACCCAGTACTTC.